This TCR beta chain was identified during a study of T cells in Graves' hyperthyroidism and ophthalmopathy. In its sample, this clonotype was seen many times. Its specificity is unknown. V shed 6 bases, J shed 7 bases, and the junction held 11 bases outside the gene matches. The length of the CDR3 is 14 residues. Per germline, CDR1 LNHDA and CDR2 SQIVND (reference sequence). RNA transcripts were the template for amplifying TCR beta CDR3 regions. TCR CDR3 underwent first-round RT-PCR with the HTBI primer set. TCRdb redid the calling of the multiplex PCR reads with MiXCR, one entry per CDR3 protein. The sample contains approximately 610,000 distinct CDR3 sequences, roughly 14% of which appear only once. General observations from the study: Ophthalmopathy got predicted by the model a median around six months before its onset. Blood also contained most expanded thyroid clonotypes above 0.001.

The TCR originated in a woman in her 40s with Graves' ophthalmopathy. The J gene is TRBJ1-2, the V gene TRBV19; TRBD1 aligns across 7 bases. Sequenced material: blood. CDR3 DNA: TGTGCCAGTAGGATACAGGGGCGGCGGCGTGGCTACACCTTC. Translation: CASRIQGRRRGYTF.